This T cell receptor beta chain is from a study of T cell repertoires in cytomegalovirus infection. Overall study context: Public TCR beta signatures provided an indication of both CMV infection and a matching HLA type. Notes on the study in general: It was HLA-C-restricted CMV-specific TCR beta clonotypes that dominated the response ex vivo. Public TCR beta family frequency separated CMV-and-HLA carriers, including in an independent cohort.

Details on this clonotype: Its target is not known.

TCRdb re-derived calls from the reads in MiXCR, one entry per CDR3 protein. Of about 440,000 distinct CDR3 sequences in the sample, roughly 30% were seen once. The receptor was derived from a human donor in good health (CMV status not recorded). Some clones in this sample may be carry-over from other donors' samples. The sequencing sample was made of PBMCs.

The CDR3 nucleotides read TGTGCCAGCAGAGAAGAGGCTGAAGCTTTCTTT. Translated: CASREEAEAFF. The rearrangement links TRBV12-3 or TRBV12-4 to TRBJ1-1; D remains ambiguous. The CDR3 has 11 residues. The V gene lost 6 bases and the J gene lost 6 bases, with 8 bases spanning the gap.